These T cell receptor beta chains were read from a single sample in a study of shared clonotypes between healthy human individuals. Using immunoSEQ multiplex PCR, the repertoire was profiled, and TCRdb retains in-frame clones only, with some absent. The sample shows under 2.5 million clones, 85% to 95% of them seen only once. Sequencing was done on a sample of naive CD4+ T cells from PBMCs. The receptors come from a man aged 18 to 30 in good health. Some clones in this sample may be carry-over from other donors' samples. Each CDR3 is given with its conserved first and last residue. The order of the fields is clone size, D gene, J gene, V gene, CDR3 protein, CDR3 DNA. D genes are given only for firm matches. Size values are once, few and many counts, or a class for expanded clones, and some rows have none.

>-|-|TRBJ2-5|TRBV4-3
CASSPGQIEETQYF
TGCGCCAGCAGCCCTGGACAGATCGAAGAGACCCAGTACTTC
>-|TRBD1|TRBJ1-6|TRBV10-3
CAIRTGSDNSPLHF
TGTGCCATCAGGACAGGGAGTGATAATTCACCCCTCCACTTT
>-|TRBD2|TRBJ2-5|TRBV19
CASSILAGPWETQYF
TGTGCCAGTAGTATTCTAGCGGGGCCGTGGGAGACCCAGTACTTC
>-|TRBD1|TRBJ1-3|TRBV28
CASTGGQLLFF
TGTGCCAGCACTGGGGGACAGCTTCTTTTTTTT
>-|-|TRBJ1-3|TRBV10-3
CAMSSQGENTIYF
TGTGCCATGTCGTCCCAGGGCGAAAACACCATATATTTT
>-|TRBD2|TRBJ2-1|TRBV29-1
CSVGGLAGLPSYNEQFF
TGCAGCGTTGGCGGGCTAGCGGGCCTTCCATCCTACAATGAGCAGTTCTTC
>-|-|TRBJ2-7|TRBV7-2
CASSRTTGTHNEQYF
TGTGCCAGCAGCAGAACCACCGGGACCCACAATGAGCAGTACTTC
>-|TRBD2|TRBJ2-5|TRBV5-1
CASSVAGGQETQYF
TGCGCCAGCAGCGTAGCGGGGGGCCAAGAGACCCAGTACTTC
>-|-|TRBJ1-5|TRBV27
CASSLVGAKGGPQHF
TGTGCCAGCAGTTTAGTAGGGGCGAAAGGAGGGCCCCAGCATTTT
>once|-|TRBJ2-4|TRBV27
CASSLQGIRNIQYF
TGTGCCAGCAGTTTACAAGGAATTCGGAACATTCAGTACTTC
>-|-|TRBJ2-1|TRBV5-1
CASSSDAGRPYIRQFF
TGCGCCAGCAGCTCTGATGCGGGGCGCCCCTACATCAGGCAGTTCTTC
>-|-|TRBJ2-3|TRBV6-5
CASRRQPSSTDTQYF
TGTGCCAGCAGGCGACAGCCGAGTAGCACAGATACGCAGTATTTT
>-|-|TRBJ2-1|TRBV14
CASSRPGNRRLQFF
TGTGCCAGCAGCCGCCCCGGGAACAGGAGGTTGCAGTTCTTC
>-|-|TRBJ2-2|TRBV18
CASSPQGANTGELFF
TGTGCCAGCTCCCCACAGGGAGCGAACACCGGGGAGCTGTTTTTT
>-|TRBD2|TRBJ2-1|TRBV11-2
CASSLISGRSSYNEQFF
TGTGCCAGCAGCCTAATTAGCGGGAGGAGCTCCTACAATGAGCAGTTCTTC
>-|-|TRBJ1-2|TRBV6-1
CASSASMNYGYTF
TGTGCCAGCAGTGCCTCGATGAACTATGGCTACACCTTC
>-|-|TRBJ2-3|TRBV11-2
CASRTVGGGTDTQYF
TGTGCCAGCAGGACGGTCGGGGGTGGCACAGATACGCAGTATTTT
>-|TRBD1|TRBJ2-7|TRBV28
CASSLGTGGYEQYF
TGTGCCAGCAGTTTAGGGACAGGGGGCTACGAGCAGTACTTC
>-|TRBD1|TRBJ1-2|TRBV6-5
CASSRDDRDGYTF
TGTGCCAGCAGTAGGGACGACAGGGATGGCTACACCTTC
>-|-|TRBJ1-1|TRBV9
CASSVASQMNTEAFF
TGTGCCAGCAGCGTAGCCTCACAAATGAACACTGAAGCTTTCTTT